This TCR beta chain originates from a study of regulatory T cells in long-lasting Graves disease. Findings and limits, study-wide: Persistent disease preferred TRBV28, TRBJ1-2 and TRBJ2-5; new disease, TRBV20-1 and TRBJ2-1.

From germline, CDR1 is DFQATT and CDR2 SNEGSKA (reference sequence). The CDR3 contains 15 residues. V gave up 0 bases and J gave up 0 bases, with 11 bases separating them. iRepertoire HTBI primers and Arm-PCR of CDR3 regions built TCR beta libraries. TCRdb passed the multiplex PCR reads through MiXCR, listing each CDR3 protein once. Of 300,000 to 350,000 distinct CDR3 sequences in the sample, around a fifth were seen once. This clonotype occurred a few times. Its specificity is unknown. The time point denotes: persistent/refractory GD, antithyroid drugs over 5 years with positive TRAb. Extracted PBMC RNA gave rise to the TCR library. An endocrinology department located in Xi'an, China, was where the patients came from.

The receptor's source is a female donor with Graves disease. Sequencing was performed on peripheral blood mononuclear cells (PBMCs), taken when the disease was refractory, from a patient treated with antithyroid drugs. The genes are TRBV20-1 and TRBJ2-5, with a possible D match to TRBD2 (5 bases). CDR3 sequence: CSARDLTGNQETQYF. The DNA for the CDR3 is TGCAGTGCTAGAGATCTCACGGGGAACCAAGAGACCCAGTACTTC.